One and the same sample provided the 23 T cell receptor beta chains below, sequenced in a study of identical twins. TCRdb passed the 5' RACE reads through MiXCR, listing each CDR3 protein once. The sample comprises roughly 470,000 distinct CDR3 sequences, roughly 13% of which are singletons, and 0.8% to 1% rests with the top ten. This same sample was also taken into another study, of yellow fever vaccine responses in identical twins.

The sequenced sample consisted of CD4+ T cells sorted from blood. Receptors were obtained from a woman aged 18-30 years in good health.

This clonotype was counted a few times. The CDR3 spells CASSFPGQGASPLHF. CDR3 in DNA: TGTGCCAGCAGTTTTCCGGGACAGGGGGCCTCACCCCTCCACTTT. The V gene is TRBV28, the J gene TRBJ1-6; TRBD1 matches at 12 bases. V gave up 3 bases and J gave up 10 bases; unmatched junction bases: 4. Germline CDR1 reads MDHEN; CDR2 reads SYDVKM. The CDR3 has 15 residues.

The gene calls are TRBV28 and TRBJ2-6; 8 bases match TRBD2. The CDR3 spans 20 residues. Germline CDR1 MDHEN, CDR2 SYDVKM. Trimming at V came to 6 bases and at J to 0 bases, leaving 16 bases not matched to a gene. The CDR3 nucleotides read TGTGCCAGCAGCCTATGGCCCGGGGGGGGGCCTTCCTCTGGGGCCAACGTCCTGACTTTC. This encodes CASSLWPGGGPSSGANVLTF. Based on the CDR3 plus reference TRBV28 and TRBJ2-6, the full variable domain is DVKVTQSSRYLVKRTGEKVFLECVQDMDHENMFWYRQDPGLGLRLIYFSYDVKMKEKGDIPEGYSVSREKKERFSLILESASTNQTSMYLCASSLWPGGGPSSGANVLTFGAGSRLTVL.

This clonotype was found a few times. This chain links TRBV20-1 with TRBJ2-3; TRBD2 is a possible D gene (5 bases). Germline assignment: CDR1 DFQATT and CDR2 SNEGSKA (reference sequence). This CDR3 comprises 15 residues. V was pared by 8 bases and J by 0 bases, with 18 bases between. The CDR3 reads CSPRAGSSSTDTQYF. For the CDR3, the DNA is TGCAGTCCTCGAGCTGGGAGTTCTAGCACAGATACGCAGTATTTT.

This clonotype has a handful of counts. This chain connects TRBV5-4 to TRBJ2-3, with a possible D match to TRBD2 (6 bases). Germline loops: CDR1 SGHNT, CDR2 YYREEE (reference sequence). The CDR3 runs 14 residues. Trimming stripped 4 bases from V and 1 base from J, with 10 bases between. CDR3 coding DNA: TGTGCCAGCAGCCAGCAGCGGGGCACAGATACGCAGTATTTT. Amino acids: CASSQQRGTDTQYF.

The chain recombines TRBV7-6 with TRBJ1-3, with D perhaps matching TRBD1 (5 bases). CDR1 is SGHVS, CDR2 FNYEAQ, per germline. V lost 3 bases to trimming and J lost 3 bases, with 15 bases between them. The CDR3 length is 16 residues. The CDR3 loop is CASSLEAGGVGNTIYF. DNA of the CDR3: TGTGCCAGCAGCTTGGAGGCGGGGGGTGTTGGAAACACCATATATTTT.

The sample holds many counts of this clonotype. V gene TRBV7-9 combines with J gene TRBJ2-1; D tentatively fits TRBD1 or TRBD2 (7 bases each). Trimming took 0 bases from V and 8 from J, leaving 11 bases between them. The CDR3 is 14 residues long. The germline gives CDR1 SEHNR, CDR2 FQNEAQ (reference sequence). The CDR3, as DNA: TGTGCCAGCAGCTTAGCGCAGGGGGGGGATGAGCAGTTCTTC. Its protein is CASSLAQGGDEQFF.

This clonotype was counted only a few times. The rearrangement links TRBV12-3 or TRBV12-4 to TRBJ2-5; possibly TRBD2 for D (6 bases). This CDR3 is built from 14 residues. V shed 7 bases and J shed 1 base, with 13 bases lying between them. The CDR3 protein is CASTTIGGQETQYF. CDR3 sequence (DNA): TGTGCCAGCACCACGATCGGGGGCCAAGAGACCCAGTACTTC.

In nucleotides, the CDR3 is TGTGCCAGCAGCTTAGTCCGGGACAGGGTCGTCGGCTACACCTTC. Amino acids: CASSLVRDRVVGYTF. This rearrangement joins TRBV7-2 to TRBJ1-2; 9 bases line up with TRBD1. After removal of 1 base from V and 8 bases from J, the junction contained 8 bases not matched to a gene. The CDR3 consists of 15 residues. Germline CDR1 SGHTA, CDR2 FQGNSA. The variable domain in full, completed from reference TRBV7-2 and TRBJ1-2, reads GAGVSQSPSNKVTEKGKDVELRCDPISGHTALYWYRQSLGQGLEFLIYFQGNSAPDKSGLPSDRFSAERTGGSVSTLTIQRTQQEDSAVYLCASSLVRDRVVGYTFGSGTRLTVV.

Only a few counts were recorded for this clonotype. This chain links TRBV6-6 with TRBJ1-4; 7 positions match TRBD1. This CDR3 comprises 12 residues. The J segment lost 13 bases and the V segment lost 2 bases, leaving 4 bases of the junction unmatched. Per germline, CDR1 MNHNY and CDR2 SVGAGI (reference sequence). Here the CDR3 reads CASSYQGGLLFF. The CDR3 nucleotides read TGTGCCAGCAGTTACCAGGGGGGATTACTGTTTTTT.

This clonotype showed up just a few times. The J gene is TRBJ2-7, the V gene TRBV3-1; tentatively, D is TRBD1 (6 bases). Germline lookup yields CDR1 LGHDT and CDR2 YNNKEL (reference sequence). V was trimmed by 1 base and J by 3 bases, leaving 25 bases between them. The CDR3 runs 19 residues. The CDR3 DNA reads TGTGCCAGCAGCCAAGCCCGACCAGCCGCTGACAGGTATCGCTACGAGCAGTACTTC. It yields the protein CASSQARPAADRYRYEQYF.

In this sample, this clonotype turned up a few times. The CDR3 coding sequence is TGTGCCAGCAGTTTCCGAGGGGTACCGACAAGTAACTATGGCTACACCTTC. It encodes CASSFRGVPTSNYGYTF. The chain carries TRBV12-3 or TRBV12-4 and TRBJ1-2, with D maybe TRBD1 (5 bases). CDR3 length: 17 amino acids. V was trimmed by 3 bases and J by 1 base, leaving 18 bases between them.

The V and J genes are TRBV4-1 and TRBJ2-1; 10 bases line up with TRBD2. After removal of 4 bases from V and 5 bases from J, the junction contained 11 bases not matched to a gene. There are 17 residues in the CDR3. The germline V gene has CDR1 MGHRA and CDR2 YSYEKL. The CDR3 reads CASSREIAGGLDNEQFF. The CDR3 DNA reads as TGCGCCAGCAGCCGAGAAATAGCGGGGGGTCTTGACAATGAGCAGTTCTTC.

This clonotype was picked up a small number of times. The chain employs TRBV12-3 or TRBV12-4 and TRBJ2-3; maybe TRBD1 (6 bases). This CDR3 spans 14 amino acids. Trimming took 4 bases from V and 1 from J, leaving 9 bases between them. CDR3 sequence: CASSSDSRTDTQYF. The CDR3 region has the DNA TGTGCCAGCAGTTCGGACAGCCGCACAGATACGCAGTATTTT.

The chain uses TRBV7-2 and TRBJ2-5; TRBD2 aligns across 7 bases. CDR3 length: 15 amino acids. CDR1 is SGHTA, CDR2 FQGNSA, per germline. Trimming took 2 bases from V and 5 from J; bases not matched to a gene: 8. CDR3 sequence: CASSLSRGVSETQYF. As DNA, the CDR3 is TGTGCCAGCAGCTTATCCCGGGGGGTTTCCGAGACCCAGTACTTC. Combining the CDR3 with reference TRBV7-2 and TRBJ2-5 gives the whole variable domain GAGVSQSPSNKVTEKGKDVELRCDPISGHTALYWYRQSLGQGLEFLIYFQGNSAPDKSGLPSDRFSAERTGGSVSTLTIQRTQQEDSAVYLCASSLSRGVSETQYFGPGTRLLVL.

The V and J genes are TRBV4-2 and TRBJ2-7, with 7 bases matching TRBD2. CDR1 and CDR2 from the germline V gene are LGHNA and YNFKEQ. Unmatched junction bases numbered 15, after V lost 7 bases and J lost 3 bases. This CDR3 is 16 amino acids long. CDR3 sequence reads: CASTAVGSGVGYEQYF. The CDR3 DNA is TGTGCCAGCACCGCGGTCGGGAGCGGGGTAGGCTACGAGCAGTACTTC.

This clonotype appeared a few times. The chain's CDR3 is CASSHEQGANGYEQYF. The CDR3 DNA reads as TGCGCCAGCAGCCATGAACAGGGGGCGAATGGCTACGAGCAGTACTTC. This rearrangement joins TRBV4-3 to TRBJ2-7; 9 bases line up with TRBD1. J lost 3 bases, V lost 3 bases, and 9 bases had no gene match. This CDR3 has 16 amino acids. Germline CDR1 reads LGHNA; CDR2 reads YSLEER.

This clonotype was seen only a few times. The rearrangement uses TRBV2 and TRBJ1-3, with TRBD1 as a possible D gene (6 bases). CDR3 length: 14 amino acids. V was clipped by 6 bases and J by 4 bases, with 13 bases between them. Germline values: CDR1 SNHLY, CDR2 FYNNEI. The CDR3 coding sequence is TGTGCCAGCAGCCCAACAGGGTCAGGAAACACCATATATTTT. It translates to CASSPTGSGNTIYF.

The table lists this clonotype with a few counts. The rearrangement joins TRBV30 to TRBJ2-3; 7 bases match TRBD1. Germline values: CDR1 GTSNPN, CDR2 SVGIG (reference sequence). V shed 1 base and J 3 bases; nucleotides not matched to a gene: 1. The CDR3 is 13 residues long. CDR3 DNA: TGTGCCTGGAGTGGCAGGGGGACAGATACGCAGTATTTT. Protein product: CAWSGRGTDTQYF. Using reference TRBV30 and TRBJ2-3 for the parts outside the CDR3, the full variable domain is SQTIHQWPATLVQPVGSPLSLECTVEGTSNPNLYWYRQAAGRGLQLLFYSVGIGQISSEVPQNLSASRPQDRQFILSSKKLLLSDSGFYLCAWSGRGTDTQYFGPGTRLTVL.

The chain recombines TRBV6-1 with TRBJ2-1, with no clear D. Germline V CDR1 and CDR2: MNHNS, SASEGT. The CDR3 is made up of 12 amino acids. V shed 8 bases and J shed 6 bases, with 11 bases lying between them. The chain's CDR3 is CASSPYSNEQFF. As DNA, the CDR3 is TGTGCCAGCTCCCCGTACAGCAATGAGCAGTTCTTC.

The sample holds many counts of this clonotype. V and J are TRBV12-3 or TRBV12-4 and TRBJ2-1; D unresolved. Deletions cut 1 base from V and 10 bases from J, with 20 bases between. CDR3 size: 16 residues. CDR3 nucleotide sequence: TGTGCCAGCAGTTTAGTCCCCACATCCTCTAGAACGGAGCAGTTCTTC. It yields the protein CASSLVPTSSRTEQFF.

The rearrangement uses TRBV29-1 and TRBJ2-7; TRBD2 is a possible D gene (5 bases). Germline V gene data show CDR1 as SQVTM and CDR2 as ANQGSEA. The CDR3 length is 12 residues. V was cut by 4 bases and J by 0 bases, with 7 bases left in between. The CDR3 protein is CSVVGNSYEQYF. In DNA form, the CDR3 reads TGCAGCGTTGTCGGGAACTCCTACGAGCAGTACTTC.

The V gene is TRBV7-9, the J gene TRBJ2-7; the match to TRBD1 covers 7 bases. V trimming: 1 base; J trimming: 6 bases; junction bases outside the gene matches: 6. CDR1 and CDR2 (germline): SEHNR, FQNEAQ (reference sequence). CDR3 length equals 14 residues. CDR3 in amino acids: CASSLGAGGTEQYF. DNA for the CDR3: TGTGCCAGCAGCTTAGGGGCAGGGGGAACCGAGCAGTACTTC.

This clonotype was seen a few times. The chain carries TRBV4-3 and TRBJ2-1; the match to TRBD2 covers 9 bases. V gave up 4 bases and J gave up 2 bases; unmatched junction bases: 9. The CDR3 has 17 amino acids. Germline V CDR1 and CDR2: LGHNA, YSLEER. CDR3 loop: CASSPGPAGGPYNEQFF. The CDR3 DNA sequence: TGCGCCAGCAGCCCGGGGCCAGCGGGAGGTCCCTACAATGAGCAGTTCTTC.